Following are 9 T cell receptor beta chains from one sample sequenced in a study of T cell repertoires in cytomegalovirus infection (dated by TCRdb to between 2019 and 2020). Their recognized antigens are unknown. The sequencing machine was an Illumina HiSeq 1500. TCRdb passed the public sequencing reads through fastp at Q25 and MiXCR, retaining productive beta sequences. One record per CDR3 amino acid sequence lists the most common genes and DNA. The sample table records tens of thousands of distinct CDR3 sequences; 20% of these occur just once. The ten largest clones add up to more than 65% of the sample. The treatment or condition tag for this specimen amounts to: in vitro stimulation with specific CMV peptide epitopes to enrich CMV-specific T cells. Sequencing used CD8+ T cells from cultured PBMCs, obtained from culture after CMV antigen stimulation. Receptors originate from a human donor in good health (CMV status not recorded). Some clones in this sample may be carry-over from other donors' samples.

This clonotype turned up a few times. This sequence joins TRBV5-5 and TRBJ2-2, with TRBD1 as a possible D gene (6 bases). The CDR3 covers 15 residues. V was cut by 1 base and J by 7 bases, with 14 bases left in between. Germline V CDR1 and CDR2: SGHKS, YYEKEE (reference sequence). This CDR3 reads CASSLQGHTVGELFF. The DNA of the CDR3 is TGTGCCAGCAGCTTGCAGGGGCACACCGTCGGGGAGCTGTTTTTT.

The V and J genes are TRBV7-2 and TRBJ2-4; maybe TRBD1 (6 bases). The CDR3 extends over 13 amino acids. Between the trimmed V and J ends, which lost 1 base and 8 bases, there was a span of 9 bases. Germline V gene data show CDR1 as SGHTA and CDR2 as FQGNSA. The CDR3 region is CASSLGGPDIQYF. The CDR3, as DNA: TGTGCCAGCAGCTTAGGGGGGCCGGACATTCAGTACTTC.

There are a few counts of this clonotype. The chain links TRBV12-3 or TRBV12-4 to TRBJ1-4, with D unresolved. V shed 4 bases and J shed 3 bases, with 12 bases lying between them. The length of the CDR3 is 15 residues. CDR3 coding DNA: TGTGCCAGCAGTTATAGAAGGGCAGCTAATGAAAAACTGTTTTTT. Its protein product is CASSYRRAANEKLFF.

The chain employs TRBV7-8 and TRBJ2-2, with D maybe TRBD1 (6 bases). Trimming shortened V by 10 bases and J by 6 bases, and 18 bases separated the two germline ends. The CDR3 is made up of 14 amino acids. Germline V gene lookup returns CDR1 SGHVS and CDR2 FQNEAQ. Here the CDR3 reads CATRARGEAGELFF. In DNA form, the CDR3 reads TGTGCCACCCGGGCCAGGGGTGAAGCCGGGGAGCTGTTTTTT.

Only a few counts were recorded for this clonotype. J is TRBJ2-7 and V is TRBV12-3 or TRBV12-4; TRBD2 might be the D (5 bases). The germline V and J ends were trimmed by 7 bases and 7 bases, with 20 bases remaining between them. The CDR3 is 14 amino acids. The CDR3, as DNA: TGTGCCAGCAAGGGCCCCGGGGTAGGGAATGAGCAGTACTTC. Amino acid sequence: CASKGPGVGNEQYF.

The V and J genes are TRBV6-2 or TRBV6-3 and TRBJ1-5, with 9 bases lining up with TRBD1. Germline CDR1 MNHEY, CDR2 SVGEGT. The CDR3 has 15 amino acids. The V gene end was trimmed by 6 bases and the J gene end by 6 bases; junction bases not matched to a gene: 9. The CDR3 DNA sequence: TGTGCCAGCAGCGATCTACAGGGGGCTGGTCAGCCCCAGCATTTT. Protein product: CASSDLQGAGQPQHF.

The chain uses TRBV7-2 and TRBJ2-7; 9 bases are shared with TRBD2. J was trimmed by 2 bases and V by 2 bases; bases with no gene match: 1. Germline CDR1 reads SGHTA; CDR2 reads FQGNSA. The CDR3 length is 14 residues. In nucleotides, the CDR3 is TGTGCCAGCAGCTTACTAGCGGGAACCTACGAGCAGTACTTC. Translating gives CASSLLAGTYEQYF.

This chain joins TRBV27 and TRBJ1-5; 9 nucleotides align to TRBD1. This CDR3 has 18 residues. Trimming at V came to 5 bases and at J to 0 bases, leaving 11 bases not matched to a gene. Germline assignment: CDR1 MNHEY and CDR2 SMNVEV (reference sequence). The CDR3 DNA reads as TGTGCCAGCAGTCCGACAGGGGGGACCTTCGGTAGCAATCAGCCCCAGCATTTT. It is translated as CASSPTGGTFGSNQPQHF.

The genes are TRBV29-1 and TRBJ2-6; 12 bases align to TRBD1. Trimming took 6 bases from V and 4 from J; bases not matched to a gene: 13. Per the germline V gene, CDR1 is SQVTM and CDR2 is ANQGSEA. The CDR3 totals 18 residues. This CDR3 is CSVYARGQGAPGANVLTF. The CDR3 DNA reads TGCAGCGTCTACGCTCGGGGACAGGGGGCGCCAGGGGCCAACGTCCTGACTTTC.